This T cell receptor (beta chain) was obtained from a study of Tregs in tolerant kidney transplant recipients. Germline values: CDR1 MGHDK, CDR2 SYGVNS. The V end was cut by 3 bases, the J end by 0 bases, with 6 bases between. The CDR3 loop spans 13 amino acids. The protocol was immunoSEQ multiplex PCR, while the TCRdb copy is restricted to in-frame clones and leaves out a portion. The table includes roughly 20,000 clones, just over 65% detected once. Turning to this clone: Antigen specificity is unknown.

The J gene is TRBJ2-7, the V gene TRBV25-1; D unclear. The source of this sequence is a human donor in good health. The specimen sequenced was Tregs from blood cultured with allogeneic cells. As DNA, the CDR3 is TGTGCCAGCAGTGATGGTAGCTCCTACGAGCAGTACTTC. Its protein product is CASSDGSSYEQYF.